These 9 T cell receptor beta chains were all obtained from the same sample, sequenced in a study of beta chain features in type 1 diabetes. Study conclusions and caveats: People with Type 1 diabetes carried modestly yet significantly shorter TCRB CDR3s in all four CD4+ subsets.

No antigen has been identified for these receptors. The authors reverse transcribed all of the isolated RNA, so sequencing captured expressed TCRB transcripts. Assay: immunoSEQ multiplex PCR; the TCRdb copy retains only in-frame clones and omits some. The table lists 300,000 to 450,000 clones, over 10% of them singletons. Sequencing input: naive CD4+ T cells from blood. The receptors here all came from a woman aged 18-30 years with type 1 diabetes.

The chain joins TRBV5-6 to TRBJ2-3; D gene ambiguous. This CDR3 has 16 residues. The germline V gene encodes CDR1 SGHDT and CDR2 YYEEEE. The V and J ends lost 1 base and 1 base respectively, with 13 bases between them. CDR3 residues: CASSLSRLARTDTQYF. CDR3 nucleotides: TGTGCCAGCAGCTTGAGCAGGCTGGCGCGCACAGATACGCAGTATTTT.

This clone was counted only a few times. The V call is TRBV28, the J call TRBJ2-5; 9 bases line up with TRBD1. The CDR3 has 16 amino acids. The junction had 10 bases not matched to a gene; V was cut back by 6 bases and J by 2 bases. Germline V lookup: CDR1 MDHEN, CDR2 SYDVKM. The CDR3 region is CASRPWGGTGQETQYF. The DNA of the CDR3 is TGTGCCAGCAGACCCTGGGGCGGGACAGGGCAAGAGACCCAGTACTTC.

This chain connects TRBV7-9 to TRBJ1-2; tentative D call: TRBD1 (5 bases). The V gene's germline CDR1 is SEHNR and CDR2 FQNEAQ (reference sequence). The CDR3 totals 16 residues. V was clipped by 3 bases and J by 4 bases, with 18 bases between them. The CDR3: CASSLMGDGGGYGYTF. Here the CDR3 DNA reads TGTGCCAGCAGCTTGATGGGGGACGGGGGTGGCTATGGCTACACCTTC.

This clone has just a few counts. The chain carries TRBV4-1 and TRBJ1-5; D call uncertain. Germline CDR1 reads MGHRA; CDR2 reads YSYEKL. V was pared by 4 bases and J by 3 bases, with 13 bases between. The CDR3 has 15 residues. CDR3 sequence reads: CASSPSGITNQPQHF. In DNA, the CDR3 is TGCGCCAGCAGCCCGTCGGGGATCACCAATCAGCCCCAGCATTTT.

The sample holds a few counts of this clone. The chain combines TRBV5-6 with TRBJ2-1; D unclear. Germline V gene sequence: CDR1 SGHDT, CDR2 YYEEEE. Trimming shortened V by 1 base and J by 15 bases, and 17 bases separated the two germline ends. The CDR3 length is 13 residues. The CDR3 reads CASSLSSWPSPFF. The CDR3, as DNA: TGTGCCAGCAGCTTGAGTTCCTGGCCATCCCCGTTCTTC.

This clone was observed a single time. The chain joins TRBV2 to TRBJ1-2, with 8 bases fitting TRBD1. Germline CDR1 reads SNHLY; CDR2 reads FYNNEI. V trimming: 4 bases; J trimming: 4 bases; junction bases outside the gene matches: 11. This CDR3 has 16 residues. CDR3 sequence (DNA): TGTGCCAGCAGTGGGGGACCGGGACAGGAGCCCTATGGCTACACCTTC. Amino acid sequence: CASSGGPGQEPYGYTF.

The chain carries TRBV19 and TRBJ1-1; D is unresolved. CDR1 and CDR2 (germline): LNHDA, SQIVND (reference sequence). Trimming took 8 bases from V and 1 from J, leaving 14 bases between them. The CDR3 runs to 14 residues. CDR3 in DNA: TGTGCCAGTGCCGTTAGTGGTCCGAACACTGAAGCTTTCTTT. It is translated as CASAVSGPNTEAFF.

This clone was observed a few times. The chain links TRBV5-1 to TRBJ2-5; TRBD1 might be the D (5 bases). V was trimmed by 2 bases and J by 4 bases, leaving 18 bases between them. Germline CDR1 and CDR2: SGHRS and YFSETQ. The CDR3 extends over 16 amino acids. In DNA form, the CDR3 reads TGCGCCAGCAGCTTCACCGGGCAAGGGGTGGGAGAGACCCAGTACTTC. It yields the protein CASSFTGQGVGETQYF.

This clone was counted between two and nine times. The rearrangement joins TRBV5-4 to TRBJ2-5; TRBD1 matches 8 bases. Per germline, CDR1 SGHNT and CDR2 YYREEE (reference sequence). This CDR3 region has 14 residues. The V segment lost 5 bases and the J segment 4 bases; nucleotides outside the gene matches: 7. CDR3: CASSGGQAGETQYF. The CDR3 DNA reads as TGTGCCAGCAGTGGGGGACAGGCGGGAGAGACCCAGTACTTC.